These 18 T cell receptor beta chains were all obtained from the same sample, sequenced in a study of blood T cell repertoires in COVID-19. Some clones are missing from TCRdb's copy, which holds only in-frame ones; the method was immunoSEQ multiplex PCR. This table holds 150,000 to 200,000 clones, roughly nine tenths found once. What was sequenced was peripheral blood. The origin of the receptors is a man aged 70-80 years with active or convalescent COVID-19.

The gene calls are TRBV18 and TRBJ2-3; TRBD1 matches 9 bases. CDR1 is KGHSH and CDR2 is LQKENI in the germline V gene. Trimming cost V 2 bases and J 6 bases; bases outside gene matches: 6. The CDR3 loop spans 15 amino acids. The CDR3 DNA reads TGTGCCAGCTCACCAAGGGACAGGGAGTGGGATACGCAGTATTTT. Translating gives CASSPRDREWDTQYF.

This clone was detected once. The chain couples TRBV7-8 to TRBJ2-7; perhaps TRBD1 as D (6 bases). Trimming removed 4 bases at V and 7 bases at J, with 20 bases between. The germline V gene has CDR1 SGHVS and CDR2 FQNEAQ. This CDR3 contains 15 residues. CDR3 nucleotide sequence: TGTGCCAGCAGCTCGACAGGTTCTCCACTATCGGAGCAGTACTTC. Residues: CASSSTGSPLSEQYF.

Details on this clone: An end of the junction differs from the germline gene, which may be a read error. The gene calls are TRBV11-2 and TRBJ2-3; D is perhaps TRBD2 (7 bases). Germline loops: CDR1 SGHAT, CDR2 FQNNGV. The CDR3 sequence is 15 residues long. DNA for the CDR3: TGTGCCAGCAGCCTAGAGGGGGGGTCCACAGATACGCAGTATTTT. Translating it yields CASSLEGGSTDTQYF.

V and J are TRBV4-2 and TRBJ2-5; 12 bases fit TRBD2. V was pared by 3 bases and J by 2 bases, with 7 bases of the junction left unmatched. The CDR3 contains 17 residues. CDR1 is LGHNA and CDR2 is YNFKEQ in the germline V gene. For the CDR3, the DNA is TGTGCCAGCAGCCAGGTGACTAGCGGGGGACCTCAAGAGACCCAGTACTTC. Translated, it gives CASSQVTSGGPQETQYF.

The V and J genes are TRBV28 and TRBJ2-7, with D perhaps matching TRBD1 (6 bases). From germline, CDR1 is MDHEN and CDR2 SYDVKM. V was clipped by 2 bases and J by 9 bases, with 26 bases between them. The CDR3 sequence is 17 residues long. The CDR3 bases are TGTGCCAGCAGTTTACCTACAGACAGGCCGTTCTACGAGTGGCAGTACTTC. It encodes CASSLPTDRPFYEWQYF. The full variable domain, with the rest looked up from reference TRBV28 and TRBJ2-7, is DVKVTQSSRYLVKRTGEKVFLECVQDMDHENMFWYRQDPGLGLRLIYFSYDVKMKEKGDIPEGYSVSREKKERFSLILESASTNQTSMYLCASSLPTDRPFYEWQYFGPGTRLTVT.

The CDR3 reads CASSGERTVAGGTQYF. The CDR3 bases are TGTGCCAGCAGTGGGGAAAGGACGGTGGCGGGAGGTACCCAGTACTTC. The rearrangement joins TRBV2 to TRBJ2-5, with 8 bases identical to TRBD2. The CDR3 is 16 residues long. V was pared by 4 bases and J by 8 bases, with 15 bases of the junction left unmatched. The germline gives CDR1 SNHLY, CDR2 FYNNEI.

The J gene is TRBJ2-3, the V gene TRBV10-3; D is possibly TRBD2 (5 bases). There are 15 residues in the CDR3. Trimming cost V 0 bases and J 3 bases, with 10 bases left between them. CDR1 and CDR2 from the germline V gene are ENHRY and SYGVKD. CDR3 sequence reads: CAISESGGLTDTQYF. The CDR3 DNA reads TGTGCCATCAGTGAGTCTGGCGGACTGACAGATACGCAGTATTTT.

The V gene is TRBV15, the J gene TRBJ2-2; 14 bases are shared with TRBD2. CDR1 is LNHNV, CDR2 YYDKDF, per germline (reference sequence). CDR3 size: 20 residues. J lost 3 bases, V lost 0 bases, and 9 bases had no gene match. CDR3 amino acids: CATSRDARLAGGPDTGELFF. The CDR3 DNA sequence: TGTGCCACCAGCAGAGACGCGAGACTAGCGGGAGGGCCTGACACCGGGGAGCTGTTTTTT.

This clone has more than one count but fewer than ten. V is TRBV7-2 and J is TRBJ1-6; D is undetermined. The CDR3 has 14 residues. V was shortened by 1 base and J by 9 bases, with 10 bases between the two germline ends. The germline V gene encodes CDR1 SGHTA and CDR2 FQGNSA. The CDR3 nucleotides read TGTGCCAGCAGCTTAGGCAACAGTGGTTCACCCCTCCACTTT. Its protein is CASSLGNSGSPLHF.

As DNA, the CDR3 is TGTGCCAGCAGTCACCTCCCGGGACTAGCGGGAGGGGCACTCAATGAGCAGTTCTTC. It is translated as CASSHLPGLAGGALNEQFF. The chain carries TRBV7-9 and TRBJ2-1, with 16 bases matching TRBD2. J gave up 6 bases and V 6 bases, and 14 bases lay outside the gene matches. CDR3 length: 19 residues. Germline V CDR1 and CDR2: SEHNR, FQNEAQ (reference sequence).

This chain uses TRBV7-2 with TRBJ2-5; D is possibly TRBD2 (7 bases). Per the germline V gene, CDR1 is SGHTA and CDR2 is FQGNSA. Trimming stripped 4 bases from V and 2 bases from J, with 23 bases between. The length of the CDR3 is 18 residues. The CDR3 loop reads CASSSRGAQIGFQETQYF. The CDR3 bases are TGTGCCAGCAGCTCCCGGGGGGCACAGATTGGGTTTCAAGAGACCCAGTACTTC.

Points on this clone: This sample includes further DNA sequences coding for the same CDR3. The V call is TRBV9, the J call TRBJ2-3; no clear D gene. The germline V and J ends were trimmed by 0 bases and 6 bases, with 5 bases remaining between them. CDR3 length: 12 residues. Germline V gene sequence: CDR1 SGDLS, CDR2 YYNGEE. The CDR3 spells CASSVAFDTQYF. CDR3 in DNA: TGTGCCAGCAGCGTAGCCTTCGATACGCAGTATTTT. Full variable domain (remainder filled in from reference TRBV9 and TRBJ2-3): DSGVTQTPKHLITATGQRVTLRCSPRSGDLSVYWYQQSLDQGLQFLIQYYNGEERAKGNILERFSAQQFPDLHSELNLSSLELGDSALYFCASSVAFDTQYFGPGTRLTVL.

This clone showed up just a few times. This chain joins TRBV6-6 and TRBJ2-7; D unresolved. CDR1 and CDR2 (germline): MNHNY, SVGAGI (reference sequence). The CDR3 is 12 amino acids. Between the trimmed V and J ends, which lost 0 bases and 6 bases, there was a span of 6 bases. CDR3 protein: CASSYSLSEQYF. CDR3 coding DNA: TGTGCCAGCAGTTACTCGTTGAGCGAGCAGTACTTC.

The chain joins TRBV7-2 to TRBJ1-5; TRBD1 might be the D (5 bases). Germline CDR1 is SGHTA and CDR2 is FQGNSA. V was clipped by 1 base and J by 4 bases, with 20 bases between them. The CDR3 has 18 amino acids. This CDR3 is CASSLDGGSLGGNQPQHF. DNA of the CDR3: TGTGCCAGCAGCTTAGACGGTGGGTCCCTCGGGGGAAATCAGCCCCAGCATTTT. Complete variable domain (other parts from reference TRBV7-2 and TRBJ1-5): GAGVSQSPSNKVTEKGKDVELRCDPISGHTALYWYRQSLGQGLEFLIYFQGNSAPDKSGLPSDRFSAERTGGSVSTLTIQRTQQEDSAVYLCASSLDGGSLGGNQPQHFGDGTRLSIL.

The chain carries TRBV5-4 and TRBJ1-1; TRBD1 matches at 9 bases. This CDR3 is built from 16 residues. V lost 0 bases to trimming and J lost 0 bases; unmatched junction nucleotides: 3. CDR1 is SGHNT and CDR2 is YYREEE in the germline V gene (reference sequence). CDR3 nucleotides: TGTGCCAGCAGCTTGGCGACAGGGGGTTTGAACACTGAAGCTTTCTTT. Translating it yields CASSLATGGLNTEAFF.

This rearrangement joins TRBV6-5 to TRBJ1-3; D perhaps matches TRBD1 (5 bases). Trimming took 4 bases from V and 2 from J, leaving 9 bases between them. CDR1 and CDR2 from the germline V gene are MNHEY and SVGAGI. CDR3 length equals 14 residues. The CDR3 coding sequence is TGTGCCAGCAGTTCTTTGACAGCTGGAAACACCATATATTTT. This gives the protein CASSSLTAGNTIYF.

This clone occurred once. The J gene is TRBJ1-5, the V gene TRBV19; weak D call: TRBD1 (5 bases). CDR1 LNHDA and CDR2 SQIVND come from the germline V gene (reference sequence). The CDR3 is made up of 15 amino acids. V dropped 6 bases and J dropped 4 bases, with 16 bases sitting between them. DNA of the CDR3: TGTGCCAGTAGCCAGACCTGGGGGGGGAATCAGCCCCAGCATTTT. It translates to CASSQTWGGNQPQHF.

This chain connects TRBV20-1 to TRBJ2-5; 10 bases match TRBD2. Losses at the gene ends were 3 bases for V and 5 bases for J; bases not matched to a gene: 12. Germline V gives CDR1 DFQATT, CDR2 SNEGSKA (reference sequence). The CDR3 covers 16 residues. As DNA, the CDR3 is TGCAGTGCTAGTCCCCTGGCTAGCGGGAGTGGGGAGACCCAGTACTTC. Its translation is CSASPLASGSGETQYF.